These T cell receptor beta chains were read from a single sample in a study of blood T cell repertoires in COVID-19. Assay used: immunoSEQ multiplex PCR; TCRdb lists only in-frame clones, some missing. This repertoire shows 110,000 or so clones, around 88% found once; its top ten account for 19%. The sample was peripheral blood. All receptors derive from a human donor with acute or convalescent COVID-19. The donor label of this sample is uncertain. Each CDR3 is given with its conserved first and last residue. Fields, in order: J gene, D gene, V gene, clone size, CDR3 DNA, CDR3 protein. D genes are given only for firm matches. Some rows have no size entry. The others give once, few or many, or a class for an expanded clone.

j_call: TRBJ1-1
d_call: .
v_call: TRBV6-1
clone_size: .
cdr3_nt: TGTGCCAGCAGTGACAGATATATGAACACTGAAGCTTTCTTT
cdr3_aa: CASSDRYMNTEAFF

j_call: TRBJ2-4
d_call: TRBD1
v_call: TRBV2
clone_size: once
cdr3_nt: TGTGCCAGCAGTGGGACAGGACGCGGAAACATTCAGTACTTC
cdr3_aa: CASSGTGRGNIQYF

j_call: TRBJ1-5
d_call: .
v_call: TRBV5-4
clone_size: .
cdr3_nt: TGTGCCAGCAGCTTGGGAGGAGGACAGAATCAGCCCCAGCATTTT
cdr3_aa: CASSLGGGQNQPQHF

j_call: TRBJ1-6
d_call: .
v_call: TRBV15
clone_size: .
cdr3_nt: TGTGCCACCAGCCCGAGGGGGTACAGGGATTCACCCCTCCACTTT
cdr3_aa: CATSPRGYRDSPLHF

j_call: TRBJ2-6
d_call: .
v_call: TRBV5-5
clone_size: .
cdr3_nt: TGTGCCAGCAGCTTGGACATATCTAGCTACTCTGGGGCCAACGTCCTGACTTTC
cdr3_aa: CASSLDISSYSGANVLTF

j_call: TRBJ2-5
d_call: TRBD1
v_call: TRBV9
clone_size: .
cdr3_nt: TGTGCCAGCAGCCTTAGGGACAGTCAAGAGACCCAGTACTTC
cdr3_aa: CASSLRDSQETQYF

j_call: TRBJ2-5
d_call: .
v_call: TRBV28
clone_size: .
cdr3_nt: TGTGCCAGCAGCCGAGGACAGACCCGAGAGACCCAGTACTTC
cdr3_aa: CASSRGQTRETQYF

j_call: TRBJ2-7
d_call: .
v_call: TRBV18
clone_size: .
cdr3_nt: TGTGCCAGCTCACCCCCGGGGTCCTACGAGCAGTACTTC
cdr3_aa: CASSPPGSYEQYF

j_call: TRBJ2-1
d_call: TRBD2
v_call: TRBV6-5
clone_size: .
cdr3_nt: TGTGCCAGCAGTTTAAGCGGGGTATTTGATAATGAGCAGTTCTTC
cdr3_aa: CASSLSGVFDNEQFF

j_call: TRBJ2-2
d_call: .
v_call: TRBV11-2
clone_size: .
cdr3_nt: TGTGCCAGCAGCTTAGTATACGGGGAGCTGTTTTTT
cdr3_aa: CASSLVYGELFF

j_call: TRBJ1-6
d_call: TRBD1
v_call: TRBV28
clone_size: .
cdr3_nt: TGTGCCAGCACCGAGGGACAGTTGGAAGCTTCACCCCTCCACTTT
cdr3_aa: CASTEGQLEASPLHF

j_call: TRBJ1-2
d_call: .
v_call: TRBV5-3
clone_size: .
cdr3_nt: TGTGCCAGAAGCTTGGTCCAGGACAGCCTGGAAGTGGATGACTTAGACGAGCACTACACCTTC
cdr3_aa: CARSLVQDSLEVDDLDEHYTF

j_call: TRBJ2-5
d_call: TRBD1
v_call: TRBV28
clone_size: .
cdr3_nt: TGTGCCAGCAGTGGGACAGGGACGGAGACCCAGTACTTC
cdr3_aa: CASSGTGTETQYF

j_call: TRBJ1-2
d_call: TRBD1
v_call: TRBV3-1/TRBV3-2
clone_size: .
cdr3_nt: TGTGCCAGCAGCCTTGGACAGGGCTATGGCTACACCTTC
cdr3_aa: CASSLGQGYGYTF

j_call: TRBJ2-6
d_call: .
v_call: TRBV12-5
clone_size: .
cdr3_nt: TGTGCTAGTGGGGCCTCTGGGGCCAACGTCCTGACTTTC
cdr3_aa: CASGASGANVLTF

j_call: TRBJ2-1
d_call: .
v_call: TRBV7-8
clone_size: .
cdr3_nt: TGTGCCAGCAGCTTGGCCCTGAGGAATGAGCAGTTCTTC
cdr3_aa: CASSLALRNEQFF

j_call: TRBJ2-3
d_call: TRBD2
v_call: TRBV30
clone_size: .
cdr3_nt: TGTGCCTGGAGTGCCGGGACTAGCGGGAGGGTCGGAGATACGCAGTATTTT
cdr3_aa: CAWSAGTSGRVGDTQYF

j_call: TRBJ2-3
d_call: TRBD2
v_call: TRBV3-1/TRBV3-2
clone_size: .
cdr3_nt: TGTGCCAGCAGCCAAGATAGGGCTAGCGGGGAAGATACGCAGTATTTT
cdr3_aa: CASSQDRASGEDTQYF

j_call: TRBJ1-6
d_call: TRBD1
v_call: TRBV2
clone_size: .
cdr3_nt: TGTGCCAGCAGCGTACTCGGGCAGGGGGATAATTCACCCCTCCACTTT
cdr3_aa: CASSVLGQGDNSPLHF

j_call: TRBJ1-1
d_call: .
v_call: TRBV30
clone_size: .
cdr3_nt: TGTGCCTGGGACCGGGACACCCCGATGGCTTTCTTT
cdr3_aa: CAWDRDTPMAFF

j_call: TRBJ1-2
d_call: TRBD1
v_call: TRBV29-1
clone_size: .
cdr3_nt: TGCAGCGTCGGCAGGGGGGAAGATGGCTACACCTTC
cdr3_aa: CSVGRGEDGYTF

j_call: TRBJ2-7
d_call: .
v_call: TRBV7-2
clone_size: .
cdr3_nt: TGTGCCAGCAGCTCCCCCCCGTCGGGAACCTACGAGCAGTACTTC
cdr3_aa: CASSSPPSGTYEQYF

j_call: TRBJ1-3
d_call: .
v_call: TRBV12-3/TRBV12-4
clone_size: once
cdr3_nt: TGTGCCAGCACTCCCTCTGGAAACACCATATATTTT
cdr3_aa: CASTPSGNTIYF

j_call: TRBJ1-5
d_call: TRBD1
v_call: TRBV30
clone_size: .
cdr3_nt: TGTGCCTGGAGTGGGACAGGGGGCGGTCATCAGCCCCAGCATTTT
cdr3_aa: CAWSGTGGGHQPQHF

j_call: TRBJ2-1
d_call: TRBD2
v_call: TRBV7-8
clone_size: .
cdr3_nt: TGTGCCAGCAGCTTAATGGAAGGGACTAGCGGGGCTGAGCAGTTCTTC
cdr3_aa: CASSLMEGTSGAEQFF

j_call: TRBJ2-7
d_call: TRBD2
v_call: TRBV9
clone_size: .
cdr3_nt: TGTGCCAGCAGCGTAGAAGCGGGAGACTACGAGCAGTACTTC
cdr3_aa: CASSVEAGDYEQYF

j_call: TRBJ2-2
d_call: TRBD2
v_call: TRBV7-8
clone_size: few
cdr3_nt: TGTGCCAGCAGTGGACTAGCGGACACCGGGGAGCTGTTTTTT
cdr3_aa: CASSGLADTGELFF

j_call: TRBJ2-7
d_call: TRBD1
v_call: TRBV18
clone_size: .
cdr3_nt: TGTGCCAGCTCGCATTTGACCGGGACAGGGATCTACGAGCAGTACTTC
cdr3_aa: CASSHLTGTGIYEQYF

j_call: TRBJ2-7
d_call: TRBD2
v_call: TRBV27
clone_size: few
cdr3_nt: TGTGCCAGCAGGGGGAGGGACTGGGAGTACTTC
cdr3_aa: CASRGRDWEYF

j_call: TRBJ2-4
d_call: TRBD2
v_call: TRBV28
clone_size: .
cdr3_nt: TGTGCCAGCAGTTTGGGGACTAGCGGGGGGGAAACCAGCATTCAGTACTTC
cdr3_aa: CASSLGTSGGETSIQYF

j_call: TRBJ1-4
d_call: TRBD1
v_call: TRBV5-5
clone_size: .
cdr3_nt: TGTGCCAGCAGCTCCAACAGGGGGCTCGATGAAAAACTGTTTTTT
cdr3_aa: CASSSNRGLDEKLFF

j_call: TRBJ2-2
d_call: .
v_call: TRBV11-3
clone_size: .
cdr3_nt: TGTGCCAGCAGCTTAACTCCTCTAACGAACACCGGGGAGCTGTTTTTT
cdr3_aa: CASSLTPLTNTGELFF

j_call: TRBJ2-6
d_call: .
v_call: TRBV19
clone_size: .
cdr3_nt: TGTGCCAGTAGCCCATCTTATCCACCCAGCTCTGGGGCCAACGTCCTGACTTTC
cdr3_aa: CASSPSYPPSSGANVLTF

j_call: TRBJ2-1
d_call: .
v_call: TRBV7-3
clone_size: .
cdr3_nt: TGTGCCAGCAGCTCGGGGAGAGTCAATGAGCAGTTCTTC
cdr3_aa: CASSSGRVNEQFF

j_call: TRBJ2-1
d_call: .
v_call: TRBV19
clone_size: .
cdr3_nt: TGTGCCAGTAGTTCCCCGGGACTTACTAACAATGAGCAGTTCTTC
cdr3_aa: CASSSPGLTNNEQFF

j_call: TRBJ2-7
d_call: .
v_call: TRBV7-2
clone_size: .
cdr3_nt: TGTGCCAGCAGCTTAGCGAGTGCGGGCAACTCCTACGAGCAGTACTTC
cdr3_aa: CASSLASAGNSYEQYF

j_call: TRBJ1-1
d_call: .
v_call: TRBV2
clone_size: .
cdr3_nt: TGTGCCAGCACGACTCGCCTGGCTTTCTTT
cdr3_aa: CASTTRLAFF

j_call: TRBJ2-5
d_call: .
v_call: TRBV27
clone_size: .
cdr3_nt: TGTGCCAGCAGTCGGCCTGCGTTCGACAGTCTACCACCGTCCCAAGAGACCCAGTACTTC
cdr3_aa: CASSRPAFDSLPPSQETQYF

j_call: TRBJ2-7
d_call: .
v_call: TRBV14
clone_size: .
cdr3_nt: TGTGCCAGCAGCCAAGATTTCGGATGGGGCAGCACCGACGGTTACGAGCAGTACTTC
cdr3_aa: CASSQDFGWGSTDGYEQYF

j_call: TRBJ1-4
d_call: TRBD1
v_call: TRBV2
clone_size: .
cdr3_nt: TGTGCCAGCTCGACCGGGACAGCTAATGAAAAACTGTTTTTT
cdr3_aa: CASSTGTANEKLFF

j_call: TRBJ2-3
d_call: .
v_call: TRBV11-2
clone_size: .
cdr3_nt: TGTGCCAGCAGCTTAGATACTAGCATTGCGCAGTATTTT
cdr3_aa: CASSLDTSIAQYF

j_call: TRBJ1-2
d_call: .
v_call: TRBV28
clone_size: .
cdr3_nt: TGTGCCAGCACCTTCCAAAGGGGTAACTATGGCTACACCTTC
cdr3_aa: CASTFQRGNYGYTF

j_call: TRBJ2-1
d_call: .
v_call: TRBV19
clone_size: .
cdr3_nt: TGTGCCAGTAGTATTTCTCTAAGCTACAATGAGCAGTTCTTC
cdr3_aa: CASSISLSYNEQFF

j_call: TRBJ2-7
d_call: .
v_call: TRBV13
clone_size: once
cdr3_nt: TGTGCCAGCAGGAGGAGAGCGGATTCTGTTGGCTACGAGCAGTACTTC
cdr3_aa: CASRRRADSVGYEQYF

j_call: TRBJ2-1
d_call: TRBD2
v_call: TRBV18
clone_size: once
cdr3_nt: TGTGCCAGCTCATCGTCACTAGCGGGAGTGGATGAGCAGTTCTTC
cdr3_aa: CASSSSLAGVDEQFF

j_call: TRBJ1-1
d_call: .
v_call: TRBV28
clone_size: .
cdr3_nt: TGTGCCAGCACGACAGGTATTACGGGTACTGAAGCTTTCTTT
cdr3_aa: CASTTGITGTEAFF

j_call: TRBJ2-1
d_call: .
v_call: TRBV28
clone_size: .
cdr3_nt: TGTGCCAGCAGTACCCCGGGGTATCGCAATGAGCAGTTCTTC
cdr3_aa: CASSTPGYRNEQFF

j_call: TRBJ1-4
d_call: .
v_call: TRBV28
clone_size: .
cdr3_nt: TGTGCCAGCAGTTTAGCCACGCGGGAAAAACTGTTTTTT
cdr3_aa: CASSLATREKLFF

j_call: TRBJ1-1
d_call: .
v_call: TRBV13
clone_size: once
cdr3_nt: TGTGCCAGCAGCCAAACCGGGACATCCGAAGCTTTCTTT
cdr3_aa: CASSQTGTSEAFF

j_call: TRBJ2-3
d_call: .
v_call: TRBV29-1
clone_size: once
cdr3_nt: TGCAGCGTTGAAGGTCCCGCAGATACGCAGTATTTT
cdr3_aa: CSVEGPADTQYF